Listed here are 16 T cell receptor beta chains from one sample, sequenced in a study of T cell repertoires in cytomegalovirus infection. TCRdb fed the reads into MiXCR, producing one record per CDR3 protein. The sample contains 300,000 or so distinct CDR3 sequences, around 10% of which appear only once. Sequences were obtained from PBMCs. The receptors here all came from a human donor in good health (CMV status not recorded). Some clones in this sample may be carry-over from other donors' samples.

Ten or more counts support this clonotype. The J gene is TRBJ1-5, the V gene TRBV28; a possible D gene is TRBD1 (6 bases). The germline V and J ends were trimmed by 5 bases and 0 bases, with 17 bases remaining between them. This CDR3 spans 17 amino acids. Germline values: CDR1 MDHEN, CDR2 SYDVKM. The CDR3 here is CASSPSPGAYSNQPQHF. For the CDR3, the DNA is TGTGCCAGCAGTCCCTCGCCGGGGGCTTATAGCAATCAGCCCCAGCATTTT.

This clonotype was seen many times. This chain connects TRBV5-4 to TRBJ2-1; D is undetermined. V was clipped by 4 bases and J by 3 bases, with 14 bases between them. Germline V lookup: CDR1 SGHNT, CDR2 YYREEE (reference sequence). This CDR3 has 15 amino acids. The CDR3 DNA follows: TGTGCCAGCAGCCCCGTAGGTGGAAGCTACAATGAGCAGTTCTTC. Amino acid sequence: CASSPVGGSYNEQFF.

This chain links TRBV4-2 with TRBJ2-1, with 10 bases lining up with TRBD2. Germline CDR1 is LGHNA and CDR2 is YNFKEQ. The CDR3 contains 16 residues. Losses at the gene ends were 4 bases for V and 1 base for J; bases not matched to a gene: 4. CDR3: CASSLIAGGSYNEQFF. The CDR3 DNA sequence: TGTGCCAGCAGCCTCATAGCGGGGGGTTCCTACAATGAGCAGTTCTTC.

This clonotype was recorded many times. The chain employs TRBV6-2 or TRBV6-3 and TRBJ2-1; D gene unclear. The CDR3 consists of 13 residues. Germline-derived CDR1 and CDR2 are MNHEY and SVGEGT. Between the trimmed V and J ends, which lost 7 bases and 0 bases, there was a span of 7 bases. CDR3 loop: CASNSPSYNEQFF. As DNA, the CDR3 is TGTGCCAGCAATAGTCCCTCCTACAATGAGCAGTTCTTC.

This sequence joins TRBV6-4 and TRBJ2-1; tentatively, D is TRBD1 (6 bases). Per the germline V gene, CDR1 is MRHNA and CDR2 is SNTAGT. V shed 5 bases and J shed 2 bases, with 10 bases lying between them. The CDR3 contains 14 residues. The CDR3 nucleotides read TGTGCCAGCAGTCCCGAGGGGGCCTACAATGAGCAGTTCTTC. It yields the protein CASSPEGAYNEQFF.

The V and J genes are TRBV20-1 and TRBJ2-2, with 9 bases lining up with TRBD1. The CDR3 is 14 amino acids. Germline CDR1 is DFQATT and CDR2 is SNEGSKA (reference sequence). Losses at the gene ends were 5 bases for V and 4 bases for J; bases not matched to a gene: 5. The chain's CDR3 is CSARDRVSTGELFF. The CDR3 DNA reads as TGCAGTGCTCGGGACAGGGTTTCCACCGGGGAGCTGTTTTTT.

The chain combines TRBV29-1 with TRBJ2-3, with D perhaps matching TRBD1 or TRBD2 (6 bases each). Trimming took off 4 bases at V and 0 bases at J, with 14 bases between the two ends. This CDR3 region has 15 residues. Germline lookup yields CDR1 SQVTM and CDR2 ANQGSEA. The chain's CDR3 is CSVGEARGSTDTQYF. The CDR3 DNA reads TGCAGCGTTGGGGAGGCCAGGGGAAGCACAGATACGCAGTATTTT.

This clonotype showed up many times. V and J are TRBV10-3 and TRBJ2-6, with D tentatively TRBD1 (5 bases). Germline CDR1 and CDR2: ENHRY and SYGVKD. This CDR3 is 14 amino acids long. V lost 11 bases and J lost 2, with 13 bases in between. The DNA for the CDR3 is TGTGCCTCAGAAGGGGTAACTGGGGCCAACGTCCTGACTTTC. Amino acid sequence: CASEGVTGANVLTF.

This clonotype came up many times. V usage is TRBV6-2 or TRBV6-3 and J usage is TRBJ1-2; D possibly corresponds to TRBD1 (6 bases). The CDR3 contains 11 residues. Germline loops: CDR1 MNHEY, CDR2 SVGEGT. The V and J ends lost 5 bases and 7 bases respectively, with 8 bases between them. Here the CDR3 reads CASSGGPGYTF. CDR3 coding DNA: TGTGCCAGCAGTGGGGGGCCTGGCTACACCTTC.

This clonotype was observed many times. The chain carries TRBV20-1 and TRBJ2-7; TRBD1 or TRBD2 may be the D gene (5 bases each). V was trimmed by 0 bases and J by 6 bases, leaving 18 bases between them. Germline CDR1 and CDR2: DFQATT and SNEGSKA (reference sequence). This CDR3 has 15 amino acids. This CDR3 is CSAREGPLGKSEQYF. CDR3 DNA sequence: TGCAGTGCTAGAGAGGGACCCCTCGGAAAATCCGAGCAGTACTTC.

This clonotype showed up many times. This sequence joins TRBV28 and TRBJ2-6; unclear D gene. V was shortened by 6 bases and J by 1 base, with 4 bases between the two germline ends. The V gene's germline CDR1 is MDHEN and CDR2 SYDVKM. The CDR3 runs to 13 residues. As DNA, the CDR3 is TGTGCCAGCAGCCGATCTGGGGCCAACGTCCTGACTTTC. Encoded protein: CASSRSGANVLTF. Supplemented by reference TRBV28 and TRBJ2-6, the full variable domain reads DVKVTQSSRYLVKRTGEKVFLECVQDMDHENMFWYRQDPGLGLRLIYFSYDVKMKEKGDIPEGYSVSREKKERFSLILESASTNQTSMYLCASSRSGANVLTFGAGSRLTVL.

This clonotype was counted many times. This rearrangement joins TRBV28 to TRBJ2-7; the D is unclear. V was clipped by 5 bases and J by 0 bases, with 11 bases between them. The CDR3 is 14 residues long. Germline V gene sequence: CDR1 MDHEN, CDR2 SYDVKM. CDR3 DNA sequence: TGTGCCAGCAGTAGGGTGCCGGGCTCCTACGAGCAGTACGTC. Protein product: CASSRVPGSYEQYV.

At least ten counts were recorded for this clonotype. The chain combines TRBV7-2 with TRBJ1-5, with 8 positions matching TRBD1. There are 15 residues in the CDR3. Germline V gene sequence: CDR1 SGHTA, CDR2 FQGNSA. Trimming at V came to 5 bases and at J to 6 bases, leaving 9 bases not matched to a gene. The CDR3: CASSTGQGGFQPQHF. CDR3 coding DNA: TGTGCCAGCAGCACTGGACAGGGTGGCTTTCAGCCCCAGCATTTT.

This clonotype was counted ten times or more. The chain couples TRBV5-4 to TRBJ1-6; D remains unclear. V was shortened by 2 bases and J by 5 bases, with 11 bases between the two germline ends. The CDR3 runs to 15 residues. The germline V gene has CDR1 SGHNT and CDR2 YYREEE (reference sequence). CDR3 bases: TGTGCCAGCAGCTTCCCCGGTCGGAATAATTCACCCCTCCACTTT. Encoded protein: CASSFPGRNNSPLHF. Variable domain in full (rest from reference TRBV5-4 and TRBJ1-6): ETGVTQSPTHLIKTRGQQVTLRCSSQSGHNTVSWYQQALGQGPQFIFQYYREEENGRGNFPPRFSGLQFPNYSSELNVNALELDDSALYLCASSFPGRNNSPLHFGNGTRLTVT.

This clonotype was seen ten or more times. The chain carries TRBV19 and TRBJ1-1, with a possible D match to TRBD1 (6 bases). V dropped 0 bases and J dropped 1 base, with 9 bases sitting between them. Germline V gives CDR1 LNHDA, CDR2 SQIVND (reference sequence). The CDR3 spans 15 residues. The CDR3 nucleotides are TGTGCCAGTAGTATAGATTGGGGGGCGAACACTGAAGCTTTCTTT. It yields the protein CASSIDWGANTEAFF.

This clonotype was counted only a few times. The rearrangement links TRBV20-1 to TRBJ2-3; D ambiguous. This CDR3 contains 13 residues. Between the trimmed V and J ends, which lost 3 bases and 2 bases, there was a span of 9 bases. Germline V lookup: CDR1 DFQATT, CDR2 SNEGSKA (reference sequence). DNA of the CDR3: TGCAGTGCTAGTTATCGGTACACAGATACGCAGTATTTT. Its protein is CSASYRYTDTQYF.